This TCR beta chain was recovered during a study of blood T cell repertoires in COVID-19. Study as a whole: The study drew acute and convalescent COVID-19 samples from the United States, Italy and Spain.

CDR3 length equals 12 residues. The germline CDR1 and CDR2 sequences are SGHTA and FQGNSA. V was cut by 5 bases and J by 6 bases, with 10 bases left in between. As processed by the authors: Quantification of nucleated cells was approximated via reference gene primer amplification. Data came from immunoSEQ multiplex PCR; TCRdb stores just in-frame clones and leaves some out. That table gives V, J and clone size, and the DNA gave D and trimming. There are 100,000 to 120,000 clones in the sample; under 75% occur only once, and under 10% lies in the top ten. The specimen was peripheral blood. This sequence was found in a woman in her sixties with acute or convalescent COVID-19. The chain has TRBV7-2 and TRBJ1-1; D is undetermined. The DNA for the CDR3 is TGTGCCAGCAGCGGGCGTTCCTCTGAAGCTTTCTTT. Translated, it gives CASSGRSSEAFF.